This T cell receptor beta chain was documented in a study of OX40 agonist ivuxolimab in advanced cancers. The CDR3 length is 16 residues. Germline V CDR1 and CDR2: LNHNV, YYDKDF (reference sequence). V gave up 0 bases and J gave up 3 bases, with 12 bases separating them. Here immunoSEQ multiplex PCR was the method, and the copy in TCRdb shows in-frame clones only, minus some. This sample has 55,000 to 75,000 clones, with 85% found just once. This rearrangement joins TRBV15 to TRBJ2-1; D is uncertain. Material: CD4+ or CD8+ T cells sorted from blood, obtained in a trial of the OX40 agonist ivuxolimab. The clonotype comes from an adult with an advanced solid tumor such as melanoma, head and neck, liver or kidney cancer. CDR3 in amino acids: CATSRDTGGFYNEQFF. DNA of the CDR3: TGTGCCACCAGCAGAGATACCGGCGGCTTCTACAATGAGCAGTTCTTC.